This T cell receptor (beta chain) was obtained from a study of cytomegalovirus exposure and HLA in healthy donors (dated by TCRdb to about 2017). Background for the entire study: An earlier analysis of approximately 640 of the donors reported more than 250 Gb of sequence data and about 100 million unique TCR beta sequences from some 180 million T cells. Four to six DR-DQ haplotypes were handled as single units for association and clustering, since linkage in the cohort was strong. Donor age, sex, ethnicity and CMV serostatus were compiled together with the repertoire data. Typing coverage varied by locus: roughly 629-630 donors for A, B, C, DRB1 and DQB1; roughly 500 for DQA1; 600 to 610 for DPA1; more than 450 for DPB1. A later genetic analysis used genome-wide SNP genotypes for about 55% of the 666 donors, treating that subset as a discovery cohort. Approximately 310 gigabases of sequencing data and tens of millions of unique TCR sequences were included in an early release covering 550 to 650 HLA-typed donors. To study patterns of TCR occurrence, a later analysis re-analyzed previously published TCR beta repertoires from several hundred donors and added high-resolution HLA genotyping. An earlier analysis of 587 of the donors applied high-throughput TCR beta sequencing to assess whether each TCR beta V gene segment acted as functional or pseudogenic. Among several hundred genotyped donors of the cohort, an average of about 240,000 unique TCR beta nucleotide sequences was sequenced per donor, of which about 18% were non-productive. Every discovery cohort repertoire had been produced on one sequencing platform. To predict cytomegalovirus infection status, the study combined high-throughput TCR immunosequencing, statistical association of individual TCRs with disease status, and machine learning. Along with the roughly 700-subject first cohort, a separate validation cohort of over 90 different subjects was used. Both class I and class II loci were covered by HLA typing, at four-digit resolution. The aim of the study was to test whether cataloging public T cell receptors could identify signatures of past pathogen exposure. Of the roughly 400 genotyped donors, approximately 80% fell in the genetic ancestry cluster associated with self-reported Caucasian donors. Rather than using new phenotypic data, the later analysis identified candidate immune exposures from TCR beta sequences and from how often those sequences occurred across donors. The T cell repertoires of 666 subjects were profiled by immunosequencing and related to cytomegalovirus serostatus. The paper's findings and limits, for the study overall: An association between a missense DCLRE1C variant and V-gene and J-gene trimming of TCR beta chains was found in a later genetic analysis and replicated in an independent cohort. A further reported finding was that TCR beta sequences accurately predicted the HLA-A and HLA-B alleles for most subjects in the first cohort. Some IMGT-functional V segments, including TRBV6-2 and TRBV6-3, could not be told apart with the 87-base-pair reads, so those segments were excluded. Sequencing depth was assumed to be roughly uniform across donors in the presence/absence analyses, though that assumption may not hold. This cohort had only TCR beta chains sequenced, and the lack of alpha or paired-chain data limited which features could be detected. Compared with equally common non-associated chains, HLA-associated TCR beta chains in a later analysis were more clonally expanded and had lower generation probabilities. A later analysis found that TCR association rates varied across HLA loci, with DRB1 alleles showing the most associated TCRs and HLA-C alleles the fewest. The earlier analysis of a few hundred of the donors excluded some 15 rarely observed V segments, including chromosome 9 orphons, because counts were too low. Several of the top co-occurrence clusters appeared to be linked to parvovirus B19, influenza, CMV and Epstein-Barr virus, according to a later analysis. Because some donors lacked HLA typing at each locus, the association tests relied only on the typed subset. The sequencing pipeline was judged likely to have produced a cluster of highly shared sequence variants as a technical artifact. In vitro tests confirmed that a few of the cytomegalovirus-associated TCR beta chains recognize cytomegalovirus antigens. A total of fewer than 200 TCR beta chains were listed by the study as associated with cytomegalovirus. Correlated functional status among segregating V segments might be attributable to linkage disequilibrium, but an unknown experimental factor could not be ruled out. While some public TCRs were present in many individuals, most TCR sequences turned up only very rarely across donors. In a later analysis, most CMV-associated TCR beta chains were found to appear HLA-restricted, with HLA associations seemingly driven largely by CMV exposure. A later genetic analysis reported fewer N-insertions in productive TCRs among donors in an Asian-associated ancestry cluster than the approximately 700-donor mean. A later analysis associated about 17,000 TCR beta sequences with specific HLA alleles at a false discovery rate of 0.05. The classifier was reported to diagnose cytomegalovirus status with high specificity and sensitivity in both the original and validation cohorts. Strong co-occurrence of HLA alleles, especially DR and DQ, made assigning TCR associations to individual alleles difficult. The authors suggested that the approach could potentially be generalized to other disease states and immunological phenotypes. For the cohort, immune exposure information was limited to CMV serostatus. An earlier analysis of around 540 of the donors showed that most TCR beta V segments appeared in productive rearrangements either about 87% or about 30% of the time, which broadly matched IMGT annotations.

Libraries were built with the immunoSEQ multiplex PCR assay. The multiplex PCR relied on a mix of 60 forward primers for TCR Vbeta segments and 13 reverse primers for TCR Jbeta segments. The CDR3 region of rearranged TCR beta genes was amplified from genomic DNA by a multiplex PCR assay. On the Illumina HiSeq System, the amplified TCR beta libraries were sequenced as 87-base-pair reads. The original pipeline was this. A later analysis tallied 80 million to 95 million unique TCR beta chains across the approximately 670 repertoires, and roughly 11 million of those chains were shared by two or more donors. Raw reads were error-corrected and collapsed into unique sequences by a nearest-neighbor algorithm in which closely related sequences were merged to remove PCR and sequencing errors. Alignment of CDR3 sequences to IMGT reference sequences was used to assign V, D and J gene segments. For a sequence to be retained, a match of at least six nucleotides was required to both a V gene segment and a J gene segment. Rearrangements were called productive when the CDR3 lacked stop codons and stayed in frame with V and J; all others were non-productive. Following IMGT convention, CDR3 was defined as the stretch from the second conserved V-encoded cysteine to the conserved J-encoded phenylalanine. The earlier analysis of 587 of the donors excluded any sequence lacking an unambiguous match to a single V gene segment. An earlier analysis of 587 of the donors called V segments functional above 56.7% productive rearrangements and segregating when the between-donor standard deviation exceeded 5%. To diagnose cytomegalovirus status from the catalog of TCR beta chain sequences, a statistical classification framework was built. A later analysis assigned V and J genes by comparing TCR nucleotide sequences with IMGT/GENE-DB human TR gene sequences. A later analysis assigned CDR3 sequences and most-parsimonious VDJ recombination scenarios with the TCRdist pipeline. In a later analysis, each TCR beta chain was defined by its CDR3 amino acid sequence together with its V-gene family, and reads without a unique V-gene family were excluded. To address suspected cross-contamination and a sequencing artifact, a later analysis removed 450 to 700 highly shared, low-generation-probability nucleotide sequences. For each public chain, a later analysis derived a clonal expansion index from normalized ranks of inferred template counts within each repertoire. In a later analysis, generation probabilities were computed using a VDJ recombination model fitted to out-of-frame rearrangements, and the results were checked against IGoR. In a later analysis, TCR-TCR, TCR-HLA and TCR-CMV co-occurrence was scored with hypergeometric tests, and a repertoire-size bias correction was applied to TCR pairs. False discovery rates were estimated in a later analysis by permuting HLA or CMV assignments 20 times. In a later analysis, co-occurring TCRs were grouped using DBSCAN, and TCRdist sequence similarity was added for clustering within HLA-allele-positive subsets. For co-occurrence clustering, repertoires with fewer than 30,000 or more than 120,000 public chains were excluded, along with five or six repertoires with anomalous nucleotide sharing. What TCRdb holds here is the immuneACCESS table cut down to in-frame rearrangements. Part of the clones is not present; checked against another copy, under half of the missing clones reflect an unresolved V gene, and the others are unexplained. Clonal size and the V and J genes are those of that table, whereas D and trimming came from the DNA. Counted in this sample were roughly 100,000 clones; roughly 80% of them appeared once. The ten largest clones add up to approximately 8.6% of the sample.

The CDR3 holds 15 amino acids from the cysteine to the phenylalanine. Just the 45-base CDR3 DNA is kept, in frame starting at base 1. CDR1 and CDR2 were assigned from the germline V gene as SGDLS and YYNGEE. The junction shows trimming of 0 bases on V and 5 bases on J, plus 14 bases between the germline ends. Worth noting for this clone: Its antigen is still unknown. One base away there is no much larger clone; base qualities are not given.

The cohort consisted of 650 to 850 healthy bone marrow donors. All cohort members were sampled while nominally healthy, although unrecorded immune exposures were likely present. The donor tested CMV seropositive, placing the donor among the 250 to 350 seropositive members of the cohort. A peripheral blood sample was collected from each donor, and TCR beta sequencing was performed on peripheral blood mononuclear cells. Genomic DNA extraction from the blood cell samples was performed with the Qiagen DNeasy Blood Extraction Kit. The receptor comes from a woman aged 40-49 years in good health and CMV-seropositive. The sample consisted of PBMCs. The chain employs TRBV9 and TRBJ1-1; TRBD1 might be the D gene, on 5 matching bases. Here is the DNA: TGTGCCAGCAGCGTAGTGTCAGGGCGGGGGACTGAAGCTTTCTTT. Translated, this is CASSVVSGRGTEAFF.